The rows below give T cell receptor beta chains drawn from one sample of a study of blood T cells in healthy people across ages. TCRdb called the 5' RACE reads again in MiXCR, with one record for every CDR3 protein. The data contain a few hundred thousand distinct CDR3 sequences, 25% to 30% of them seen just once; the ten biggest clones take up less than 20%. Sequencing was done on a sample of blood. The source is a woman between 70 and 85 years old in good health. The CDR3 runs from the conserved cysteine through the conserved F or W. The D gene is left open where the match is weak. Expanded clones are given a class, and other clones once, few, many or no size at all.

>17|NA|TRBV28|TRBJ2-3|TRBD1
TGTGCCAGCAGTTCCGGACAGGGAGGTTGGGTCACAGATACGCAGTATTTT
CASSSGQGGWVTDTQYF
>15|NA|TRBV5-1|TRBJ2-1|NA
TGCGTCAGCAGCTTGGGACTTGAATCCTACAATGAGCAGTTCTTC
CVSSLGLESYNEQFF
>13|NA|TRBV7-9|TRBJ1-1|TRBD1
TGTGCCAGCAGCGCGGACAGGCCCTACACCGTCTTCTTT
CASSADRPYTVFF
>14|NA|TRBV11-2|TRBJ2-5|NA
TGTGCCAGCAGCGCTAGTTCCCGGGGAGAGACCCAGTACTTC
CASSASSRGETQYF
>16|NA|TRBV6-6|TRBJ1-1|NA
TGTGCCAGCAGACCCACGAACCTACGACAGAGCACTGAAGCTTTCTTT
CASRPTNLRQSTEAFF
>13|NA|TRBV12-3/TRBV12-4|TRBJ2-2|TRBD1
TGTGCCACCAGGACAGGGTCGACCGGGGAGCTGTTTTTT
CATRTGSTGELFF
>15|once|TRBV6-6|TRBJ2-1|TRBD1
TGTGCCAGCAGTTCCCCGAACAGGGGCAGGAATGAGCAGTTCTTC
CASSSPNRGRNEQFF
>16|NA|TRBV5-1|TRBJ2-3|TRBD1
TGCGCCAGCAGCTTAACCGGGACAGGCCCTCCAGATACGCAGTATTTT
CASSLTGTGPPDTQYF
>15|NA|TRBV12-3/TRBV12-4|TRBJ2-1|TRBD1
TGTGCCAGCAGGTCGGGGACAGGGGACCACAATGAGCAGTTCTTC
CASRSGTGDHNEQFF
>14|NA|TRBV2|TRBJ2-2|TRBD1
TGTGCCAGCAGTGAAGGGACAGGGAAAGGGGAGCTGTTTTTT
CASSEGTGKGELFF
>16|few|TRBV4-1|TRBJ2-5|NA
TGCGCCAGCAGCCAAGAACCGGGTCCCATCCAAGAGACCCAGTACTTC
CASSQEPGPIQETQYF
>15|few|TRBV6-6|TRBJ1-4|NA
TGTGCCAGCAGTTATTACAGCGCAACTAATGAAAAACTGTTTTTT
CASSYYSATNEKLFF
>12|NA|TRBV30|TRBJ2-7|NA
TGTGCCTGGACCGGGGTGACTACCGAGCAGTACTTC
CAWTGVTTEQYF
>12|NA|TRBV9|TRBJ1-1|NA
TGTGCCAGCAGCGCAATGAGGGGGGTAACTTTCTTT
CASSAMRGVTFF
>15|once|TRBV27|TRBJ2-5|TRBD1
TGTGCCAGCAGTTTCCGGGACAGGGGAGGGAAAGAGCAGTACTTC
CASSFRDRGGKEQYF
>22|NA|TRBV21-1|TRBJ2-1|NA
TGTGCCAGCAGCAAAGCAGAGGCTAGCGGGGGATTATTAACCTTAAACTACAATGAGCAGTTCTTC
CASSKAEASGGLLTLNYNEQFF
>14|NA|TRBV20-1|TRBJ1-1|NA
TGCAGTGCTAAGACCGAAGTGAGGGCCACTGAAGCTTTCTTT
CSAKTEVRATEAFF
>16|few|TRBV7-3|TRBJ2-6|NA
TGTGCCAGCAGCCTAGGAGGGGCGGGAGGGGCCAACGTCCTGACTTTC
CASSLGGAGGANVLTF
>15|NA|TRBV6-6|TRBJ1-6|NA
TGTGCCAGCACCGCGGAGGGATCTCGAAATTCACCCCTCCACTTT
CASTAEGSRNSPLHF
>15|NA|TRBV7-3|TRBJ1-3|TRBD1
TGTGCCAGCAGCTTCCAGGGGGGAGTTGGAAACACCATATATTTT
CASSFQGGVGNTIYF
>17|NA|TRBV2|TRBJ2-5|TRBD2
TGTGCCAGCAGTCTCCTAGGCGGGGGGTCACTGGGGGAGACCCAGTACTTC
CASSLLGGGSLGETQYF
>15|few|TRBV5-1|TRBJ1-4|TRBD1
TGCGCCAGCAGCAACCGGACAGGCGGAGGGGAAAAACTGTTTTTT
CASSNRTGGGEKLFF
>17|few|TRBV7-2|TRBJ2-7|NA
TGTGCCAGCAGCTTAGCGATTTCATTCCCGAGCTCCTACGGGCAGTACTTC
CASSLAISFPSSYGQYF
>13|once|TRBV15|TRBJ1-2|NA
TGTGCCACCGAATTAAACAGAGGCTATGGCTACACCTTC
CATELNRGYGYTF
>13|few|TRBV7-3|TRBJ2-5|NA
TGTGCCAGCAGCTTAAAGCCCCAAGAGACCCAGTACTTC
CASSLKPQETQYF
>15|NA|TRBV2|TRBJ1-1|TRBD1
TGTGCCAGCAGGGGACAGGGGGCGAAACTAGCTGAAGCTTTCTTT
CASRGQGAKLAEAFF
>13|few|TRBV7-2|TRBJ2-7|NA
TGTGCCAGCAGCCCAGACACCTTCCGCGAGCAGTACTTC
CASSPDTFREQYF
>11|NA|TRBV12-3/TRBV12-4|TRBJ2-7|NA
TGTGCCAGCAGTTGGTTAGGCGAGCAGTACTTC
CASSWLGEQYF
>16|NA|TRBV20-1|TRBJ1-4|NA
TGCAGTGCTAGAGATAGTGGGCCCACAACTAATGAAAAACTGTTTTTT
CSARDSGPTTNEKLFF
>13|few|TRBV6-5|TRBJ2-1|NA
TGTGCCAGCAGTCCGGGGGTGTACAATGAGCAGTTCTTC
CASSPGVYNEQFF
>14|NA|TRBV20-1|TRBJ1-1|TRBD1
TGCAGTGCTAGTATCGGCAGGGGGGACACTGAAGCTTTCTTT
CSASIGRGDTEAFF
>16|few|TRBV7-2|TRBJ2-4|TRBD2
TGTGCCAGCAGCCCCGAGCGGGGGCTATCCAAAAACATTCAGTACTTC
CASSPERGLSKNIQYF
>15|NA|TRBV3-1|TRBJ1-6|NA
TGTGCCAGCAGCCAAGGGAACGGACGAAACTCACCCCTCCACTTT
CASSQGNGRNSPLHF
>14|NA|TRBV2|TRBJ2-5|TRBD1
TGTGCCAGCAGTGAAGTCCAGGGGGCGAAGACCCAGTACTTC
CASSEVQGAKTQYF
>12|many|TRBV7-9|TRBJ1-1|NA
TGTGCCAGCAGCTTAGCACAGTCTGAAGCTTTCTTT
CASSLAQSEAFF
>16|NA|TRBV12-3/TRBV12-4|TRBJ2-1|TRBD2
TGTGCCAGCAGTCCTGATAGCGGGGGGGCCTACAATGAGCAGTTCTTC
CASSPDSGGAYNEQFF
>14|few|TRBV5-1|TRBJ2-5|NA
TGCGCCAGCAGCTTATGGAGAGTGGAAGAGACCCAGTACTTC
CASSLWRVEETQYF
>20|few|TRBV11-2|TRBJ2-2|NA
TGTGCCAGCGGAACCGTTTTACCTGGGTCCAATCTACGTTCCACCGGGGAGCTGTTTTTT
CASGTVLPGSNLRSTGELFF
>13|NA|TRBV7-2|TRBJ2-3|TRBD2
TGTGCCAGCAGCCTTAGCGGGAGCGGTACGCAGTATTTT
CASSLSGSGTQYF
>15|NA|TRBV2|TRBJ2-5|NA
TGTGCCAGCAGTGAAGAACGGCCCAGGGGGGGGACCCAGTACTTC
CASSEERPRGGTQYF
>13|NA|TRBV12-3/TRBV12-4|TRBJ2-7|NA
TGTGCCACTCATAGGGCGGGCGCTTACGAGCAGTACTTC
CATHRAGAYEQYF
>14|NA|TRBV12-3/TRBV12-4|TRBJ2-3|NA
TGTGCCAGCAGTTTATCGGGAAGTCCAGATACGCAGTATTTT
CASSLSGSPDTQYF
>13|few|TRBV4-1|TRBJ1-5|NA
TGCGCCAGCAGCCAAGATTGGGATCAGCCCCAGCATTTT
CASSQDWDQPQHF
>13|NA|TRBV5-1|TRBJ2-1|NA
TGCGCCAGCAGCTTTGCGGGCGCGGAGGAGCAGTTCTTC
CASSFAGAEEQFF
>14|NA|TRBV7-2|TRBJ2-5|TRBD2
TGTGCCAGCAGACCAACTAGCGGGGGGGAGACCCAGTACTTC
CASRPTSGGETQYF
>16|NA|TRBV7-2|TRBJ2-1|NA
TGTGCCAGCAGCTTAGATGCCGCTAGCTCCTACAATGAGCAGTTCTTC
CASSLDAASSYNEQFF
>14|once|TRBV18|TRBJ2-7|NA
TGTGCCAGCTCGCCGCGCAGGGGTGACCACGAGCAGCACTTC
CASSPRRGDHEQHF
>15|NA|TRBV6-4|TRBJ2-1|TRBD2
TGTGCCAGCAGTGACTCGACTAGCGGGAGCAATGAGCAGTTCTTC
CASSDSTSGSNEQFF
>13|NA|TRBV20-1|TRBJ2-5|NA
TGCAGTGCCACTACTGGGGGGCAAGAGACCCAGTACTTC
CSATTGGQETQYF
>13|NA|TRBV5-1|TRBJ2-5|NA
TGCGCCAGCGGCGAGGGGGGCCGTGAGACCCAGTACTTC
CASGEGGRETQYF